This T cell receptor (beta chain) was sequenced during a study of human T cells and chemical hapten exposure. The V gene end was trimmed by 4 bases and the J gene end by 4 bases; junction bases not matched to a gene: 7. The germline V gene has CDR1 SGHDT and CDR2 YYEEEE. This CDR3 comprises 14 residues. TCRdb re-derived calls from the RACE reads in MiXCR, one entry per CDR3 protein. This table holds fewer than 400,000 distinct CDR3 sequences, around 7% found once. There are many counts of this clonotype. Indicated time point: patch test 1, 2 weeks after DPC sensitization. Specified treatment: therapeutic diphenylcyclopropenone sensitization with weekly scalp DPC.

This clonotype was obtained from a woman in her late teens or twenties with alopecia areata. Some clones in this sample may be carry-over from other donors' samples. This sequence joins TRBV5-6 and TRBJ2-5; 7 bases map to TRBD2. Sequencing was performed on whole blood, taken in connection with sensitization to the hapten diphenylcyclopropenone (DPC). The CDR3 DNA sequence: TGTGCCAGCAGCCTAAGACTAGCCCCAGAGACCCAGTACTTC. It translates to CASSLRLAPETQYF.